This record looks at one TCR beta chain sequence and its context. V dropped 4 bases and J dropped 2 bases, with 16 bases sitting between them. The CDR3 contains 16 residues. CDR1 is SGHRS and CDR2 is YFSETQ in the germline V gene. The source of the sample is a study of glioma-infiltrating T cells after dendritic cell vaccination. At the level of the study: Autologous tumor lysate-pulsed dendritic cell vaccination was given between about 2002 and 2012.

Amplification used 60 V beta primers and 13 J beta primers. The protocol was immunoSEQ multiplex PCR, while the TCRdb copy is restricted to in-frame clones and leaves out a portion. This table has tens of thousands of clones, 80% to 90% appearing once. The sequence was obtained from a human donor with glioblastoma. Source: blood, taken before dendritic cell vaccination. The chain recombines TRBV5-1 with TRBJ2-4, with D perhaps matching TRBD1 (5 bases). CDR3 coding DNA: TGCGCCAGCAGCCTGCCCAGGGCCGGGTCCAAAAACATTCAGTACTTC. Its translation is CASSLPRAGSKNIQYF.